This T cell receptor (beta chain) was documented in a study of blood T cell repertoires in COVID-19. Study-level background: T cells, B-cell-depleted T cells, or PBMCs supplied cDNA or gDNA.

Participants were aged roughly 18 to 90 years, lived in 24 US areas, and enrolled virtually. Authors' data handling: Estimated nucleated cell counts came from reference gene primer amplification. Repertoires were generated with immunoSEQ multiplex PCR, while TCRdb's copy carries only in-frame clones and drops some. V and J calls and clone size are those listed in that table; D and trimming were worked out from the DNA. This sample carries about 400,000 clones, 70% to 90% of them seen once, and the ten largest clones take nearly 2%. V was shortened by 2 bases and J by 4 bases, with 10 bases between the two germline ends. Germline CDR1 reads MRHNA; CDR2 reads SNTAGT. The CDR3 contains 14 residues. In its sample, this clone was seen many times.

This sequence originates from a woman aged 18-35 years with acute COVID-19. Sequenced sample: PBMCs or T cells enriched from blood (not recorded which). This chain uses TRBV6-4 with TRBJ2-3, with a weak D call TRBD2 (6 bases). The CDR3 here is CASSDRGDSDTQYF. CDR3 in DNA: TGTGCCAGCAGTGACCGCGGGGATTCAGATACGCAGTATTTT.